These 5 T cell receptor beta chains share one sample of origin, sequenced in a study of cytomegalovirus exposure and HLA in healthy donors. Both 60 Vbeta primers and 13 Jbeta primers went into the PCR. The table came from immunoSEQ multiplex PCR; TCRdb's copy has only in-frame clones and leaves some out. The sample contains some 160,000 clones, 79% of which appear only once. The sequenced sample was PBMCs. The receptors were gathered from a woman aged 40 to 50 in good health and CMV-seronegative.

The CDR3, as DNA: TGTGCCCAAACATTCCAGGGGCATACCTCCTACGAGCAGTACTTC. Protein sequence: CAQTFQGHTSYEQYF. This rearrangement joins TRBV2 to TRBJ2-7, with D possibly TRBD1 on 6 matching bases. CDR3 length: 15 amino acids. CDR1 and CDR2 (germline): SNHLY, FYNNEI. Trimming took 11 bases from V and 0 from J, leaving 20 bases between them. Combining the CDR3 with reference TRBV2 and TRBJ2-7 gives the whole variable domain EPEVTQTPSHQVTQMGQEVILRCVPISNHLYFYWYRQILGQKVEFLVSFYNNEISEKSEIFDDQFSVERPDGSNFTLKIRSTKLEDSAMYFCAQTFQGHTSYEQYFGPGTRLTVT.

A remark on this clone: The sample contains more than one DNA sequence encoding this CDR3. This sequence joins TRBV5-1 and TRBJ1-2; 10 bases line up with TRBD1. The CDR3 spans 14 residues. Trimming cost V 0 bases and J 8 bases; bases outside gene matches: 4. The germline gives CDR1 SGHRS, CDR2 YFSETQ. The CDR3 sequence is CASSLGDRGYGYTF. The DNA for the CDR3 is TGCGCCAGCAGCTTGGGGGACAGGGGTTACGGCTACACCTTC.

The rearrangement links TRBV9 to TRBJ2-5, with 8 positions matching TRBD2. The CDR3 contains 17 residues. The germline V gene encodes CDR1 SGDLS and CDR2 YYNGEE. J gave up 4 bases and V 4 bases, and 15 bases lay outside the gene matches. CDR3 amino acids: CASSSTGGAQYTETQYF. The CDR3 nucleotides are TGTGCCAGCAGCTCAACGGGGGGGGCGCAGTATACAGAGACCCAGTACTTC.

V is TRBV18 and J is TRBJ2-7; TRBD1 aligns across 10 bases. This CDR3 has 14 amino acids. The V gene end was trimmed by 4 bases and the J gene end by 5 bases; junction bases not matched to a gene: 5. CDR1 KGHSH and CDR2 LQKENI come from the germline V gene. CDR3 coding DNA: TGTGCCAGCTCACTCGGACAGGGGGTAAACGAGCAGTACTTC. Protein: CASSLGQGVNEQYF.

The rearrangement joins TRBV28 to TRBJ1-3; a weak D match, TRBD1 (5 bases). V gave up 4 bases and J gave up 0 bases, with 7 bases separating them. The germline CDR1 and CDR2 sequences are MDHEN and SYDVKM. CDR3 size: 14 residues. As DNA, the CDR3 is TGTGCCAGCAGTTCCGGGGGCTCTGGAAACACCATATATTTT. Translating it yields CASSSGGSGNTIYF.